The TCR beta chain under discussion was sequenced for a study of long-term antiretroviral therapy in people with HIV. Findings and limits, study-wide: Blood in the study was drawn between the mid-2000s and the late 2010s, possibly under older ART regimens, which may be less effective than current ones. On ART adherence, viral resistance or therapy changes, no data were available.

All participants with HIV were treated in the United States. Germline V gene sequence: CDR1 MGHDK, CDR2 SYGVNS. V trimming: 4 bases; J trimming: 7 bases; junction bases outside the gene matches: 7. The CDR3 totals 14 residues. The assay, immunoSEQ v3.0, was run at survey level. Sequencing had a target that covered about 40,000-50,000 T-cell genomes per sample. Using immunoSEQ multiplex PCR, the repertoire was profiled, and TCRdb retains in-frame clones only, with some absent. The sample carries under 20,000 clones, 70% to 90% recorded once. Remarks on this clone: Its antigen is undetermined.

The sequenced sample was unsorted PBMCs, obtained 0.1 years before starting antiretroviral therapy. The chain couples TRBV25-1 to TRBJ2-1, with 7 bases identical to TRBD1. The clonotype was recovered from a man between 18 and 35 years old with HIV. For the CDR3, the DNA is TGTGCCAGCAGTGGCCGACAGGGATGGAATGAGCAGTTCTTC. Its translation: CASSGRQGWNEQFF. Supplemented by reference TRBV25-1 and TRBJ2-1, the full variable domain reads EADIYQTPRYLVIGTGKKITLECSQTMGHDKMYWYQQDPGMELHLIHYSYGVNSTEKGDLSSESTVSRIRTEHFPLTLESARPSHTSQYLCASSGRQGWNEQFFGPGTRLTVL.